Shown below are 17 T cell receptor beta chains from a single sample sequenced in a study of blood T cell repertoires in COVID-19. Sequenced by immunoSEQ multiplex PCR; TCRdb stores in-frame clones only, minus some. The table lists fewer than 150,000 clones, over 65% of them singletons. The sequencing sample was made of peripheral blood. These receptor sequences come from a woman between 40 and 55 years old with acute or convalescent COVID-19.

The chain combines TRBV11-3 with TRBJ2-1, with 10 bases that match TRBD2. This CDR3 has 13 residues. Unmatched junction bases numbered 2, after V lost 5 bases and J lost 7 bases. The V gene's germline CDR1 is SGHNT and CDR2 YENEEA. DNA for the CDR3: TGTGCCAGCAGCGCGGGACTAGCGAATGAGCAGTTCTTC. Translation: CASSAGLANEQFF.

This chain links TRBV11-2 with TRBJ1-4; D may be TRBD1 (5 bases). Trimming removed 3 bases at V and 7 bases at J, with 9 bases between. The CDR3 covers 13 residues. Germline CDR1 and CDR2: SGHAT and FQNNGV. The CDR3: CASSFGGGEKLFF. In nucleotides, the CDR3 is TGTGCCAGCAGCTTTGGGGGGGGTGAAAAACTGTTTTTT.

The chain combines TRBV2 with TRBJ1-2; D is possibly TRBD1 (5 bases). Trimming removed 1 base at V and 7 bases at J, with 16 bases between. The germline gives CDR1 SNHLY, CDR2 FYNNEI. The CDR3 is 15 amino acids. The CDR3 here is CASSEGSKGPLGYTF. CDR3 sequence (DNA): TGTGCCAGCAGTGAAGGGTCGAAGGGGCCCCTTGGCTACACCTTC. The whole variable domain, filled in from reference TRBV2 and TRBJ1-2, reads EPEVTQTPSHQVTQMGQEVILRCVPISNHLYFYWYRQILGQKVEFLVSFYNNEISEKSEIFDDQFSVERPDGSNFTLKIRSTKLEDSAMYFCASSEGSKGPLGYTFGSGTRLTVV.

This CDR3 reads CATGGSNWLLREQYF. The CDR3 nucleotides are TGTGCCACGGGGGGGTCTAACTGGCTTCTCCGCGAGCAGTACTTC. This chain links TRBV6-6 with TRBJ2-7; TRBD2 agrees at 8 bases. This CDR3 is built from 15 residues. The J segment lost 6 bases and the V segment lost 10 bases, leaving 17 bases of the junction unmatched. Germline V gene data show CDR1 as MNHNY and CDR2 as SVGAGI (reference sequence).

J is TRBJ1-1 and V is TRBV18; the match to TRBD1 covers 10 bases. The CDR3 has 13 amino acids. Per the germline V gene, CDR1 is KGHSH and CDR2 is LQKENI. With V trimmed by 3 bases and J by 5 bases, 0 bases remained unmatched. CDR3 residues: CASSPDRGTEAFF. In nucleotides, the CDR3 is TGTGCCAGCTCACCGGACAGGGGGACTGAAGCTTTCTTT.

This clone was detected only once. This chain connects TRBV2 to TRBJ1-5; D call uncertain. V shed 3 bases and J shed 3 bases, with 9 bases lying between them. The CDR3 is 14 residues long. CDR1 and CDR2 from the germline V gene are SNHLY and FYNNEI. CDR3 sequence (DNA): TGTGCCAGCAGTGACACTCCCCCCAATCAGCCCCAGCATTTT. This codes for CASSDTPPNQPQHF.

The chain combines TRBV7-9 with TRBJ1-2, with 8 bases matching TRBD1. The CDR3 is made up of 13 amino acids. The germline gives CDR1 SEHNR, CDR2 FQNEAQ (reference sequence). The V segment lost 5 bases and the J segment 8 bases; nucleotides outside the gene matches: 7. The CDR3 spells CASSMTGVEGYTF. The CDR3 DNA reads TGTGCCAGCAGCATGACAGGGGTGGAGGGCTACACCTTC.

V gene TRBV4-1 combines with J gene TRBJ2-6; no clear D. The CDR3 contains 14 residues. Per germline, CDR1 MGHRA and CDR2 YSYEKL. V dropped 7 bases and J dropped 0 bases, with 7 bases sitting between them. In nucleotides, the CDR3 is TGCGCCAGCAACCTAGGCTCTGGGGCCAACGTCCTGACTTTC. It codes for CASNLGSGANVLTF.

The sample holds one count of this clone. This chain connects TRBV30 to TRBJ1-6; 7 nucleotides agree with TRBD1. This CDR3 contains 13 residues. Germline CDR1 and CDR2: GTSNPN and SVGIG (reference sequence). The V gene end was trimmed by 5 bases and the J gene end by 7 bases; junction bases not matched to a gene: 5. The CDR3 spells CAWGGQANSPLHF. The CDR3 nucleotides read TGTGCCTGGGGAGGACAGGCCAATTCACCCCTCCACTTT.

This clone was detected once. The chain combines TRBV6-5 with TRBJ1-1; 7 nucleotides match TRBD1. Per germline, CDR1 MNHEY and CDR2 SVGAGI. CDR3 length: 14 amino acids. J was trimmed by 5 bases and V by 10 bases; bases with no gene match: 13. The CDR3 is CATSRDSWGTEAFF. Here the CDR3 DNA reads TGTGCCACCAGCAGGGACAGTTGGGGAACTGAAGCTTTCTTT.

The V call is TRBV6-5, the J call TRBJ2-7, with 7 bases fitting TRBD1. Trimming took 11 bases from V and 3 from J; bases not matched to a gene: 7. The CDR3 consists of 12 residues. The germline V gene has CDR1 MNHEY and CDR2 SVGAGI. CDR3 DNA: TGTGCCGGTGGGACAGATTACTACGAGCAGTACTTC. It codes for CAGGTDYYEQYF.

This rearrangement joins TRBV2 to TRBJ1-1, with a weak D call TRBD1 (6 bases). There are 13 residues in the CDR3. V lost 7 bases, J lost 1 base, and 10 bases lay in between. The germline V gene encodes CDR1 SNHLY and CDR2 FYNNEI. The chain's CDR3 is CASTYRENTEAFF. The CDR3 DNA reads TGTGCCAGCACTTACAGGGAGAACACTGAAGCTTTCTTT.

The CDR3 coding sequence is TGTGCCAGCAGCCCCGACGGACAGCTGAACACTGAAGCTTTCTTT. This sequence encodes CASSPDGQLNTEAFF. The rearrangement uses TRBV7-2 and TRBJ1-1; perhaps TRBD1 as D (6 bases). Germline values: CDR1 SGHTA, CDR2 FQGNSA. The ends were cut back, 5 bases at V and 0 bases at J, with 13 bases in the middle. The CDR3 is 15 residues long.

The rearrangement uses TRBV7-9 and TRBJ2-1, with unresolved D. Trimming left V 5 bases short and J 0 bases short, with 8 bases between. The germline V gene has CDR1 SEHNR and CDR2 FQNEAQ (reference sequence). There are 14 residues in the CDR3. The CDR3: CASSPLSSYNEQFF. The CDR3, as DNA: TGTGCCAGCAGCCCCCTAAGCTCCTACAATGAGCAGTTCTTC. Full variable domain (missing parts from reference TRBV7-9 and TRBJ2-1): DTGVSQNPRHKITKRGQNVTFRCDPISEHNRLYWYRQTLGQGPEFLTYFQNEAQLEKSRLLSDRFSAERPKGSFSTLEIQRTEQGDSAMYLCASSPLSSYNEQFFGPGTRLTVL.

The chain couples TRBV9 to TRBJ2-1; D might be TRBD2 (5 bases). With 0 bases removed from V and 5 bases from J, the gap between germline ends came to 9 bases. CDR1 and CDR2 (germline): SGDLS, YYNGEE. CDR3 length equals 14 residues. The CDR3 region is CASSVEYGNNEQFF. The DNA for the CDR3 is TGTGCCAGCAGCGTAGAGTACGGGAACAATGAGCAGTTCTTC.

The J gene is TRBJ2-7, the V gene TRBV6-5; D is undetermined. The CDR3 has 13 residues. Trimming took 1 base from V and 1 from J, leaving 5 bases between them. Germline V gene sequence: CDR1 MNHEY, CDR2 SVGAGI. In DNA form, the CDR3 reads TGTGCCAGCAGTTACTTGCGTTCCTACGAGCAGTACTTC. This codes for CASSYLRSYEQYF.

The gene calls are TRBV19 and TRBJ2-2; 9 bases fit TRBD1. Per germline, CDR1 LNHDA and CDR2 SQIVND (reference sequence). V shed 5 bases, J shed 6 bases, and the junction held 7 bases outside the gene matches. The CDR3 is 15 residues long. The CDR3 spells CASSGPGQGAGELFF. In DNA form, the CDR3 reads TGTGCCAGTAGTGGACCGGGACAGGGTGCCGGGGAGCTGTTTTTT.